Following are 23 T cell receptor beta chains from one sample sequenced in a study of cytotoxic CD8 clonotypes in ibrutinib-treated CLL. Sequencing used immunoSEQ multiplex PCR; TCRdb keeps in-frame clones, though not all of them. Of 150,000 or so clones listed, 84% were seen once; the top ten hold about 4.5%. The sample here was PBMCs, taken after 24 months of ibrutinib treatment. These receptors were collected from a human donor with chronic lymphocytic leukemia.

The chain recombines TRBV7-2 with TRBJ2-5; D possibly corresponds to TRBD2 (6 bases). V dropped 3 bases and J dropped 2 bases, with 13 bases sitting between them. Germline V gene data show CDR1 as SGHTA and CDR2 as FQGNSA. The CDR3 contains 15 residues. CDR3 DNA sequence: TGTGCCAGCAGCTTGGCCACTAGCAGACAAGAGACCCAGTACTTC. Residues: CASSLATSRQETQYF.

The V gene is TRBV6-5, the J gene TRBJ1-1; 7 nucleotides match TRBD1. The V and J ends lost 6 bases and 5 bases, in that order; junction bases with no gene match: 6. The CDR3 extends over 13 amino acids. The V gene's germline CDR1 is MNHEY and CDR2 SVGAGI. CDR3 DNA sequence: TGTGCCAGCAGAAGACAGGGTTGGACTGAAGCTTTCTTT. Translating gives CASRRQGWTEAFF.

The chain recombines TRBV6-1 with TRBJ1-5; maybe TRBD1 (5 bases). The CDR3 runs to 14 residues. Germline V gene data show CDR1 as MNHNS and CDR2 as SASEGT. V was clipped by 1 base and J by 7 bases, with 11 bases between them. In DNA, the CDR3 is TGTGCCAGCAGTGAAGGAGGGGAGGCCCAGCCCCAGCATTTT. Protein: CASSEGGEAQPQHF.

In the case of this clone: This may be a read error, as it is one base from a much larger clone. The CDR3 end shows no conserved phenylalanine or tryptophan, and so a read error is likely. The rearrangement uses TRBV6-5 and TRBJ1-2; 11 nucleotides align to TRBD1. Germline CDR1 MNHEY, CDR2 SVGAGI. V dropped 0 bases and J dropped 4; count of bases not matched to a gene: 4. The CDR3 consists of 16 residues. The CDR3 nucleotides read TGTGCCAGCAGTTACTCGAGGACAGGGGGCGGCTATGGCTACACCCTC. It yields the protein CASSYSRTGGGYGYTL.

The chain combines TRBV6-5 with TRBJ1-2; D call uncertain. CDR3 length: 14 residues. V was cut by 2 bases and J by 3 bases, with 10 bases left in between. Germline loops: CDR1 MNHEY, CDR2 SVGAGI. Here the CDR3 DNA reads TGTGCCAGCAGTTACGGAGGCTCTGACTATGGCTACACCTTC. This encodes CASSYGGSDYGYTF.

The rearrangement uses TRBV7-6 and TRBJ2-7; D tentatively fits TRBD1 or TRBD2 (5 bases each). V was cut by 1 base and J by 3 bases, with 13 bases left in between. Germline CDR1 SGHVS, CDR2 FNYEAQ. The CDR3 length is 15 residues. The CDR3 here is CASSLEGDLFYEQYF. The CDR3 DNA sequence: TGTGCCAGCAGCTTAGAAGGGGACCTCTTCTACGAGCAGTACTTC. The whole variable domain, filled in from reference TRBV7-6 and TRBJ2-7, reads GAGVSQSPRYKVTKRGQDVALRCDPISGHVSLYWYRQALGQGPEFLTYFNYEAQQDKSGLPNDRFSAERPEGSISTLTIQRTEQRDSAMYRCASSLEGDLFYEQYFGPGTRLTVT.

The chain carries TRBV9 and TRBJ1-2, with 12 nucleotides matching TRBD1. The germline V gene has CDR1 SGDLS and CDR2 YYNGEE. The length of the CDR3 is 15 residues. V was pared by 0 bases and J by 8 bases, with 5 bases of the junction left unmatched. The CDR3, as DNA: TGTGCCAGCAGCGTAGAGGGACAGGGGGCTAAAGGCTACACCTTC. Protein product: CASSVEGQGAKGYTF.

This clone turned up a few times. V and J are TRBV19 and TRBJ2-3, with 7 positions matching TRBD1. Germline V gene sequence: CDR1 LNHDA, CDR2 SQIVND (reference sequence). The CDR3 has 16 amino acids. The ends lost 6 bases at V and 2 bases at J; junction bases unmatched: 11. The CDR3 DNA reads TGTGCCAGTAGCGACCGGACAGGCGCGGCCACAGATACGCAGTATTTT. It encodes CASSDRTGAATDTQYF. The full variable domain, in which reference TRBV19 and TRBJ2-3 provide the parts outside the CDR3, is DGGITQSPKYLFRKEGQNVTLSCEQNLNHDAMYWYRQDPGQGLRLIYYSQIVNDFQKGDIAEGYSVSREKKESFPLTVTSAQKNPTAFYLCASSDRTGAATDTQYFGPGTRLTVL.

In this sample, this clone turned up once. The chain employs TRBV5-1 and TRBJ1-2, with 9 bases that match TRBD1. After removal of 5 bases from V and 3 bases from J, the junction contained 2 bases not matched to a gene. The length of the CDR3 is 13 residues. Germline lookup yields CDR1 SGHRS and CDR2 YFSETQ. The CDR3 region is CASSTGGDYGYTF. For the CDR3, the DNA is TGCGCCAGCAGTACAGGGGGCGACTATGGCTACACCTTC.

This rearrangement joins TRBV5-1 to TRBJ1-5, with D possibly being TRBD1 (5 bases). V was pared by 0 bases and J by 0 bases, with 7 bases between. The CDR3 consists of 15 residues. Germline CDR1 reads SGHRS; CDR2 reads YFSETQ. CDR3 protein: CASSLAGLSNQPQHF. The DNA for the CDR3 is TGCGCCAGCAGCTTGGCGGGACTTAGCAATCAGCCCCAGCATTTT.

The CDR3: CASSLVGSGELFF. The CDR3 DNA sequence: TGTGCCAGCAGCTTAGTCGGGTCCGGGGAGCTGTTTTTT. The chain employs TRBV7-8 and TRBJ2-2; D call uncertain. The germline gives CDR1 SGHVS, CDR2 FQNEAQ. This CDR3 contains 13 residues. The germline V and J ends were trimmed by 1 base and 6 bases, with 6 bases remaining between them.

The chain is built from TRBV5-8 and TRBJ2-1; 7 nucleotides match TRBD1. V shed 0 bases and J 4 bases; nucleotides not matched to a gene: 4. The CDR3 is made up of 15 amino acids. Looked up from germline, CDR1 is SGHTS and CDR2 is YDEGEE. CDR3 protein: CASSLAGDRYNEQFF. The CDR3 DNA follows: TGTGCCAGCAGCTTGGCCGGGGACAGATACAATGAGCAGTTCTTC. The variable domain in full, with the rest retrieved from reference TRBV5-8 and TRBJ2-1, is EAGVTQSPTHLIKTRGQQATLRCSPISGHTSVYWYQQALGLGLQFLLWYDEGEERNRGNFPPRFSGRQFPNYSSELNVNALELEDSALYLCASSLAGDRYNEQFFGPGTRLTVL.

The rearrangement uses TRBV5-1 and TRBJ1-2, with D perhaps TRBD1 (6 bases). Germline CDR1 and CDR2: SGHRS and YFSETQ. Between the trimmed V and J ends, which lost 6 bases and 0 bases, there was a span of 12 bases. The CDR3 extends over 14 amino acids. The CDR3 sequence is CASKGELTNYGYTF. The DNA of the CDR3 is TGCGCCAGCAAGGGGGAACTGACTAACTATGGCTACACCTTC.

The CDR3 coding sequence is TGTGCCAGCAGTTTAGAGGGCGGGGGGGCCCATGAGCAGTTCTTC. Amino acids: CASSLEGGGAHEQFF. The J gene is TRBJ2-1, the V gene TRBV27; TRBD2 matches 9 bases. The CDR3 spans 15 residues. The trim removed 2 bases at V and 8 bases at J, leaving 7 bases unmatched. Germline CDR1 MNHEY, CDR2 SMNVEV (reference sequence).

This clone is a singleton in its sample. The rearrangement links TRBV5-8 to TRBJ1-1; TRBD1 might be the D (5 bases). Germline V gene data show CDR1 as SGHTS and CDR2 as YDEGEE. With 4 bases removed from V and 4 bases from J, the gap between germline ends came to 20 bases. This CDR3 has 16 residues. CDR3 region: CASSGRGGSRSTEAFF. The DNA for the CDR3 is TGTGCCAGCAGCGGGCGCGGGGGGTCCAGATCCACTGAAGCTTTCTTT.

The CDR3 bases are TGTGCCAGCAGCAAGGGCGGCGGACTCTGGGGAAGTCAGCCCCAGCATTTT. Amino acids: CASSKGGGLWGSQPQHF. The rearrangement uses TRBV21-1 and TRBJ1-5. TRBV21-1 is flagged as a pseudogene. This CDR3 has 17 residues.

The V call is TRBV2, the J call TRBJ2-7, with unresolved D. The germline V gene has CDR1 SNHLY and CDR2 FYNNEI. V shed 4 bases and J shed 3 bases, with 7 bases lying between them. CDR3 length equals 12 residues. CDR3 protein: CASSGSLYEQYF. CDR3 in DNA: TGTGCCAGCAGTGGATCGCTCTACGAGCAGTACTTC.

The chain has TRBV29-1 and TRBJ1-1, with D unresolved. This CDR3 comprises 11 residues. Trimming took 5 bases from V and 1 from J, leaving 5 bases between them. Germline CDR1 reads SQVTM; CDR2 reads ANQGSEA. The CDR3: CSVRRNTEAFF. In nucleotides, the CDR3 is TGCAGCGTTCGACGGAACACTGAAGCTTTCTTT.

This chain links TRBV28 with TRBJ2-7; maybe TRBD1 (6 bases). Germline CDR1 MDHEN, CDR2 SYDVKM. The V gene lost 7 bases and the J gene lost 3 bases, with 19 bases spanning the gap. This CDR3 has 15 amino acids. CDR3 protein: CASTPTGNPLYEQYF. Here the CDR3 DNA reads TGTGCCAGCACCCCCACAGGGAATCCTCTCTACGAGCAGTACTTC.

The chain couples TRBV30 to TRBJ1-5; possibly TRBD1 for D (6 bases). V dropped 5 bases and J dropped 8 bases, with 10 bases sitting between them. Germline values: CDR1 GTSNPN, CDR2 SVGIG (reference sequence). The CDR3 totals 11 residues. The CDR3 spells CAWGTREPQHF. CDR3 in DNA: TGTGCCTGGGGGACAAGGGAGCCCCAGCATTTT. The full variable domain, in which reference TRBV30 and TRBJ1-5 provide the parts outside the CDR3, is SQTIHQWPATLVQPVGSPLSLECTVEGTSNPNLYWYRQAAGRGLQLLFYSVGIGQISSEVPQNLSASRPQDRQFILSSKKLLLSDSGFYLCAWGTREPQHFGDGTRLSIL.

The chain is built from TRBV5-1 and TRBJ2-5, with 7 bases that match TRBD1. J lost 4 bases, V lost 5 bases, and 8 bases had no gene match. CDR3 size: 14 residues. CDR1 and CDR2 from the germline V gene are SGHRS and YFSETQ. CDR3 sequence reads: CASSQTRGRETQYF. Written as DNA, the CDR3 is TGCGCCAGCAGTCAGACAAGGGGGCGAGAGACCCAGTACTTC.

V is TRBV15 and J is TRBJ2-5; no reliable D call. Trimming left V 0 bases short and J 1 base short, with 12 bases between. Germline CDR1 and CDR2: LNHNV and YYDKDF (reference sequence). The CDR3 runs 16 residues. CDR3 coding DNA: TGTGCCACCAGCAGAGATTATGCCTCGGGCCAAGAGACCCAGTACTTC. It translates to CATSRDYASGQETQYF.

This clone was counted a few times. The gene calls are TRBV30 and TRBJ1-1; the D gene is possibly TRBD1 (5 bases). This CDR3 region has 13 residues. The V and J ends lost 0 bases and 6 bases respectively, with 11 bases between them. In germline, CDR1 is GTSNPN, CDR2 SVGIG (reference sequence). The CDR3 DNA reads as TGTGCCTGGAGTGTACTTTGGGACGCTGAAGCTTTCTTT. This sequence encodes CAWSVLWDAEAFF.